Listed here are 8 T cell receptor beta chains from one sample, sequenced in a study of cytomegalovirus exposure and HLA in healthy donors. PCR was performed using 60 Vbeta and 13 Jbeta primers. Using immunoSEQ multiplex PCR, the repertoire was profiled, and TCRdb retains in-frame clones only, with some absent. The repertoire consists of some 120,000 clones, with 55% to 75% occurring once and the leading ten covering just over 8%. The source material was PBMCs. The source of these receptors is a woman between 35 and 50 years old in good health and CMV-seropositive.

The V call is TRBV11-2, the J call TRBJ1-1; D might be TRBD1 (6 bases). There are 15 residues in the CDR3. The ends were cut back, 5 bases at V and 4 bases at J, with 17 bases in the middle. Germline loops: CDR1 SGHAT, CDR2 FQNNGV. The CDR3 protein is CASSGAGGRVTEAFF. For the CDR3, the DNA is TGTGCCAGCAGCGGGGCCGGGGGGCGGGTCACTGAAGCTTTCTTT.

CDR3 bases: TGCGCCAGCCGACTCGTCGGGGTCCCCTTGGATGAGCAGTTCTTC. Protein sequence: CASRLVGVPLDEQFF. J is TRBJ2-1 and V is TRBV5-1; a possible D gene is TRBD2 (5 bases). This CDR3 comprises 15 residues. Germline assignment: CDR1 SGHRS and CDR2 YFSETQ. Between the trimmed V and J ends, which lost 7 bases and 8 bases, there was a span of 22 bases.

This sequence joins TRBV13 and TRBJ2-1, with 9 bases matching TRBD2. From germline, CDR1 is PRHDT and CDR2 FYEKMQ (reference sequence). V lost 0 bases and J lost 10; bases outside the gene matches: 7. CDR3 size: 15 residues. The CDR3 DNA is TGTGCCAGCAGCTTAGGGCGGGGGGGCCAATCAGAGCAGTTCTTC. It specifies CASSLGRGGQSEQFF.

This rearrangement joins TRBV10-3 to TRBJ1-5, with D perhaps TRBD1 (5 bases). The CDR3 sequence is 17 residues long. Germline values: CDR1 ENHRY, CDR2 SYGVKD. V shed 0 bases and J shed 4 bases, with 16 bases lying between them. CDR3 DNA: TGTGCCATCAGTGAGTCGAATCGGGGAGGGGATAATCAGCCCCAGCATTTT. Translated, it gives CAISESNRGGDNQPQHF.

CDR3 residues: CASSLETVNSPLHF. Written as DNA, the CDR3 is TGTGCCAGCAGCTTAGAGACAGTCAATTCACCCCTCCACTTT. The chain combines TRBV7-2 with TRBJ1-6; possible D gene TRBD1, 5 bases. CDR3 size: 14 residues. Germline V gene data show CDR1 as SGHTA and CDR2 as FQGNSA. Trimming left V 1 base short and J 7 bases short, with 8 bases between.

The rearrangement links TRBV28 to TRBJ1-5; D not certain. This CDR3 is built from 12 residues. Trimming cost V 3 bases and J 5 bases, with 5 bases left between them. Germline values: CDR1 MDHEN, CDR2 SYDVKM. The CDR3 DNA sequence: TGTGCCAGCAGTTTTAGAGATCAGCCCCAGCATTTT. Its translation: CASSFRDQPQHF.

Regarding this clone: A read error may produce the germline difference seen at one junction end. The rearrangement links TRBV7-6 to TRBJ1-3; no clear D gene. The CDR3 runs to 13 residues. Germline assignment: CDR1 SGHVS and CDR2 FNYEAQ. Written as DNA, the CDR3 is TGTGCCAGCAGCTTAAATTTCGAGTCCCGTCGGGATTTT. Its protein is CASSLNFESRRDF.

The chain joins TRBV29-1 to TRBJ1-2, with TRBD1 matching 11 bases. The CDR3 extends over 14 amino acids. The germline V gene has CDR1 SQVTM and CDR2 ANQGSEA. J was trimmed by 6 bases and V by 5 bases; bases with no gene match: 8. The CDR3 sequence: CSVQPGQGDDGYTF. As DNA, the CDR3 is TGCAGCGTTCAACCGGGACAGGGGGATGATGGCTACACCTTC.